The 15 T cell receptor beta chains below were found in one sample sequenced in a study of shared clonotypes between healthy human individuals. CD8 cells classed as naive were CD45RO-negative and positively selected for CCR7, excluding terminally differentiated effector memory CD45RA+ cells. The assay was immunoSEQ multiplex PCR, and TCRdb's table has in-frame clones only and misses some. There are roughly 2,000,000 clones in the sample; just under 95% occur only once, and about 1.7% lies in the top ten. The sample was naive CD8+ T cells from PBMCs. The receptor set was obtained from a man in his late teens or twenties in good health. Some clones in this sample may be carry-over from other donors' samples.

The chain employs TRBV4-1 and TRBJ1-4; D is uncertain. The ends were cut back, 3 bases at V and 7 bases at J, with 15 bases in the middle. This CDR3 has 15 residues. Germline loops: CDR1 MGHRA, CDR2 YSYEKL. CDR3 nucleotides: TGCGCCAGCAGCCACGACAACTCCCGAGGTGAAAAACTGTTTTTT. Its translation is CASSHDNSRGEKLFF.

This clone was detected only once. The J gene is TRBJ1-4, the V gene TRBV19; 7 bases map to TRBD1. This CDR3 region has 16 residues. V was clipped by 6 bases and J by 2 bases; unmatched bases: 9. From germline, CDR1 is LNHDA and CDR2 SQIVND (reference sequence). CDR3 protein: CASSRRGDYTNEKLFF. The CDR3 DNA reads as TGTGCCAGTAGCCGCAGGGGGGATTATACTAATGAAAAACTGTTTTTT.

V usage is TRBV10-3 and J usage is TRBJ2-2, with D perhaps matching TRBD1 (6 bases). This CDR3 has 15 residues. V was trimmed by 4 bases and J by 1 base, leaving 10 bases between them. The germline CDR1 and CDR2 sequences are ENHRY and SYGVKD. DNA of the CDR3: TGTGCCATCAGTGTGAAGACAGGGAACACCGGGGAGCTGTTTTTT. This codes for CAISVKTGNTGELFF.

CDR3 coding DNA: TGTGCCAGCAGTCACCGGGGTCCGAACACCGGGGAGCTGTTTTTT. Protein sequence: CASSHRGPNTGELFF. The chain uses TRBV28 and TRBJ2-2; perhaps TRBD2 as D (5 bases). Trimming took off 5 bases at V and 0 bases at J, with 10 bases between the two ends. The germline V gene has CDR1 MDHEN and CDR2 SYDVKM. This CDR3 has 15 amino acids.

CDR3 in amino acids: CASSLSSGLLAYEQYF. CDR3 bases: TGTGCCAGCAGTTTATCGTCAGGGCTCTTGGCCTACGAGCAGTACTTC. The rearrangement joins TRBV27 to TRBJ2-7; possibly TRBD1 for D (5 bases). The V and J ends lost 0 bases and 2 bases respectively, with 14 bases between them. Germline V gives CDR1 MNHEY, CDR2 SMNVEV (reference sequence). The CDR3 totals 16 residues.

This chain joins TRBV7-9 and TRBJ2-7, with D possibly matching TRBD2 (5 bases). The CDR3 is 16 residues long. CDR1 and CDR2 (germline): SEHNR, FQNEAQ (reference sequence). Trimming cost V 2 bases and J 0 bases, with 14 bases left between them. CDR3 sequence (DNA): TGTGCCAGCAGCTTACCTGCCAGCGGAAGCTCCTACGAGCAGTACTTC. Translation: CASSLPASGSSYEQYF.

The chain recombines TRBV10-3 with TRBJ2-2; 8 positions agree with TRBD1. Trimming took 4 bases from V and 1 from J; bases not matched to a gene: 2. In germline, CDR1 is ENHRY, CDR2 SYGVKD. This CDR3 contains 15 residues. The CDR3 reads CAISADRVNTGELFF. Here the CDR3 DNA reads TGTGCCATCAGTGCGGACAGGGTGAACACCGGGGAGCTGTTTTTT.

This clone was detected a few times. V usage is TRBV6-4 and J usage is TRBJ1-1; D gene uncertain. V lost 11 bases to trimming and J lost 0 bases, with 13 bases between them. CDR3 length equals 13 residues. CDR1 and CDR2 (germline): MRHNA, SNTAGT. CDR3 nucleotides: TGTGCCTTTGGTTGGTCTTTGAACACTGAAGCTTTCTTT. This gives the protein CAFGWSLNTEAFF.

On this clone: Different DNA sequences within this sample yield the same CDR3. The chain joins TRBV29-1 to TRBJ2-7; D gene uncertain. The CDR3 length is 12 residues. Looked up from germline, CDR1 is SQVTM and CDR2 is ANQGSEA. Trimming took 5 bases from V and 0 from J, leaving 8 bases between them. CDR3 in DNA: TGCAGCGTTCTGGCGAGCTCCTACGAGCAGTACTTC. This encodes CSVLASSYEQYF.

The chain recombines TRBV14 with TRBJ2-1, with D possibly matching TRBD2 (7 bases). This CDR3 comprises 15 residues. Germline assignment: CDR1 SGHDN and CDR2 FVKESK. Deletions cut 1 base from V and 7 bases from J, with 14 bases between. CDR3 amino acids: CASSQVRGRGNEQFF. The CDR3 DNA reads TGTGCCAGCAGCCAAGTGCGAGGGAGGGGGAATGAGCAGTTCTTC.

In the case of this clone: Within the sample, other DNA sequences also encode this same CDR3. This rearrangement joins TRBV9 to TRBJ2-1; no reliable D call. Trimming pared 0 bases from V and 8 bases from J, leaving 6 bases between. The CDR3 extends over 12 amino acids. CDR1 is SGDLS, CDR2 YYNGEE, per germline. This CDR3 is CASSVAADEQFF. CDR3 sequence (DNA): TGTGCCAGCAGCGTAGCAGCTGATGAGCAGTTCTTC.

The V call is TRBV7-9, the J call TRBJ1-3; 7 bases are shared with TRBD1. The V gene end was trimmed by 5 bases and the J gene end by 0 bases; junction bases not matched to a gene: 10. The germline CDR1 and CDR2 sequences are SEHNR and FQNEAQ (reference sequence). This CDR3 contains 17 residues. Here the CDR3 DNA reads TGTGCCAGCAGCCCCCCGAAGGGGGCCCTCTCTGGAAACACCATATATTTT. Its protein product is CASSPPKGALSGNTIYF.

In this sample, this clone turned up once. V is TRBV28 and J is TRBJ2-6; D remains ambiguous. Germline lookup yields CDR1 MDHEN and CDR2 SYDVKM. V was trimmed by 4 bases and J by 0 bases, leaving 10 bases between them. CDR3 length: 16 amino acids. The CDR3 region has the DNA TGTGCCAGCAGTTCCCTCGTGCGCTCTGGGGCCAACGTCCTGACTTTC. This translates into CASSSLVRSGANVLTF.

The V and J genes are TRBV9 and TRBJ2-5, with 8 positions matching TRBD1. In germline, CDR1 is SGDLS, CDR2 YYNGEE. This CDR3 has 15 residues. The junction had 7 bases not matched to a gene; V was cut back by 4 bases and J by 2 bases. The DNA of the CDR3 is TGTGCCAGCAGCACTACGACAGGGGTACAAGAGACCCAGTACTTC. It codes for CASSTTTGVQETQYF.

The genes are TRBV4-1 and TRBJ2-1; D ambiguous. Trimming took 2 bases from V and 5 from J, leaving 13 bases between them. The CDR3 is 15 residues long. CDR1 and CDR2 (germline): MGHRA, YSYEKL. The CDR3 bases are TGCGCCAGCAGCCAAACCCGAGGACCCCACAATGAGCAGTTCTTC. Residues: CASSQTRGPHNEQFF.